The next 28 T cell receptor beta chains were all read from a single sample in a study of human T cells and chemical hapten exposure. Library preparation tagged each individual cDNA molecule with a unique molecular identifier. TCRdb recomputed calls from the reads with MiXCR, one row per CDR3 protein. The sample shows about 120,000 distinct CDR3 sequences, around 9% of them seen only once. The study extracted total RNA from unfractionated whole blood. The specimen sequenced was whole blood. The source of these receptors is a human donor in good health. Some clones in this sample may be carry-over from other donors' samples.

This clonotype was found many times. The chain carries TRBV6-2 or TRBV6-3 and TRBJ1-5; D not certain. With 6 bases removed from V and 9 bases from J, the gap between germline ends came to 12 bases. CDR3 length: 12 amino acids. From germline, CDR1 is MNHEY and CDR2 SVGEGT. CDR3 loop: CASSLRFGPQHF. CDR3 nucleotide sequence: TGTGCCAGCAGCCTTCGCTTCGGGCCCCAGCATTTT.

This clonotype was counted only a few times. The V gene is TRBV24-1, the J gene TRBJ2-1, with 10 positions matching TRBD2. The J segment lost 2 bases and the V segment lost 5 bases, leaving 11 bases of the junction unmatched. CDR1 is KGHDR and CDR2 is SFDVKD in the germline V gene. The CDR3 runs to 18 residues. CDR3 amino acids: CATSGGTSGISTYNEQFF. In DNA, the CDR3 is TGTGCCACCAGTGGGGGAACTAGCGGGATATCTACCTACAATGAGCAGTTCTTC.

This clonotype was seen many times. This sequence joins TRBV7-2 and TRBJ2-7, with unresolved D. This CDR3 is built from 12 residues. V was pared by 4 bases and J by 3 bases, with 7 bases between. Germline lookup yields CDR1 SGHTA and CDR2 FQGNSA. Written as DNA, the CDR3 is TGTGCCAGCAGCTCGGACGGCTACGAGCAGTACTTC. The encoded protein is CASSSDGYEQYF.

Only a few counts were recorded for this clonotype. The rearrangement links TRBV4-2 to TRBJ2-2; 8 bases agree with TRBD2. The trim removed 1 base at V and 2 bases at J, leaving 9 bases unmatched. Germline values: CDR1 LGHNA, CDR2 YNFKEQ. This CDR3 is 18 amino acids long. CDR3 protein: CASSQAGLGTRNTGELFF. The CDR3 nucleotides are TGTGCCAGCAGCCAAGCAGGGTTAGGGACTAGAAACACCGGGGAGCTGTTTTTT.

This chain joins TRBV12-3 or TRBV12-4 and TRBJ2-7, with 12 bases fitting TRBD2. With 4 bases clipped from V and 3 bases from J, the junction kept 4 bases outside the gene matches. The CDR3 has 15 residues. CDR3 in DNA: TGTGCCAGCAGTTCACTAGCGGGGGGCTACTACGAGCAGTACTTC. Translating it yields CASSSLAGGYYEQYF.

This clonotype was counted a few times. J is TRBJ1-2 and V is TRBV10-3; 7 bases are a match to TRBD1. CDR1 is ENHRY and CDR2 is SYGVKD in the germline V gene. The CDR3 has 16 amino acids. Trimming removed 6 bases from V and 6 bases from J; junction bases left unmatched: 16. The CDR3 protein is CAISGGLPGQPHGYTF. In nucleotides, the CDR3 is TGTGCCATCAGCGGGGGGCTTCCGGGACAGCCTCATGGCTACACCTTC.

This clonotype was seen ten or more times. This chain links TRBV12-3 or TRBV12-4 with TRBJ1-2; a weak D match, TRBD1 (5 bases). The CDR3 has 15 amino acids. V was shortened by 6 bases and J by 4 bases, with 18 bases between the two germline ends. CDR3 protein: CASSRGAGKSYGYTF. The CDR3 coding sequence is TGTGCCAGCAGCCGAGGGGCAGGGAAGAGCTATGGCTACACCTTC.

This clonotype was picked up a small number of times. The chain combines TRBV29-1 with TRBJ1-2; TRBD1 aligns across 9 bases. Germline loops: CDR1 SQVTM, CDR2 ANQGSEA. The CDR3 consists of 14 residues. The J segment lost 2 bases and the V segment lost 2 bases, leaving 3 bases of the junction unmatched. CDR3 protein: CSVEQGQGNYGYTF. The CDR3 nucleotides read TGCAGCGTTGAACAGGGACAGGGAAACTATGGCTACACCTTC.

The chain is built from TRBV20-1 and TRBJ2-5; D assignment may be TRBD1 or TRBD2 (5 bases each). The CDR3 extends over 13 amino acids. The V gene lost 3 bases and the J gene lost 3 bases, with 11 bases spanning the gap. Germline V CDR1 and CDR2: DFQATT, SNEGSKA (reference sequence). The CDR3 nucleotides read TGCAGTGCTAGCCCCGGGACCGAAGAGACCCAGTACTTC. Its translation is CSASPGTEETQYF.

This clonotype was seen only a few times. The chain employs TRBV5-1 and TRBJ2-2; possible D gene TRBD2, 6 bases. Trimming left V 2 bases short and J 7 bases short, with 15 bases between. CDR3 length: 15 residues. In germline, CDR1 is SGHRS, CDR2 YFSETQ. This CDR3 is CASSFGSHGSGELFF. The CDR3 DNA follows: TGCGCCAGCAGCTTTGGAAGCCACGGGAGCGGGGAGCTGTTTTTT.

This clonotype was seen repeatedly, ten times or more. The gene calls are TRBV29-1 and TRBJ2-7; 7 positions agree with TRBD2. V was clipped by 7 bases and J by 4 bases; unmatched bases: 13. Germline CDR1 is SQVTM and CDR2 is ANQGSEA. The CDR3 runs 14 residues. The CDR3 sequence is CSARRDYETYEQYF. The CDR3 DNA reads TGCAGCGCCCGCCGGGACTACGAAACTTACGAGCAGTACTTC.

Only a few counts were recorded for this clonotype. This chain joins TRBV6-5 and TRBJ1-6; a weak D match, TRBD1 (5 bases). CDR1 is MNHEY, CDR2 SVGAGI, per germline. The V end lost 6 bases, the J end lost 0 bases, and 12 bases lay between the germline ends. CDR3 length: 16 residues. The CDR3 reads CASRPRQSSYNSPLHF. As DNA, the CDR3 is TGTGCCAGCAGACCCCGACAGAGCTCCTATAATTCACCCCTCCACTTT.

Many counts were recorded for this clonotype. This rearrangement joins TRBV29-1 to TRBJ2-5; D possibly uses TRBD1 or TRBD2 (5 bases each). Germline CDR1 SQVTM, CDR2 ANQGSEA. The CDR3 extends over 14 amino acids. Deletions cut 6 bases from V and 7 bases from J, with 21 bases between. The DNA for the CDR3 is TGCAGCGTGAAAAGGGGAGCCACCGAGGGGACCCAGTACTTC. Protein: CSVKRGATEGTQYF.

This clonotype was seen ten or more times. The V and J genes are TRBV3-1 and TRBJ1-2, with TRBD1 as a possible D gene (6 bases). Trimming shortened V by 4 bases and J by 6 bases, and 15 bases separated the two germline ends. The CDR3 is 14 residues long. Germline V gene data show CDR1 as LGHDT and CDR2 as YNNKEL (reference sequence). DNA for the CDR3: TGTGCCAGCAGCCGGGGGGGGGGCGCGGATGGCTACACCTTC. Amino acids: CASSRGGGADGYTF.

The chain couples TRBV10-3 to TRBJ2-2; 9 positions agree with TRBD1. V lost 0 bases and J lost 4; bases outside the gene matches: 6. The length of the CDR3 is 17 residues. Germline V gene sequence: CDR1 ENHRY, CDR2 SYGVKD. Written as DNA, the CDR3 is TGTGCCATCAGTGAGTCCCGGACAGGGGTGAGCACCGGGGAGCTGTTTTTT. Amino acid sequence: CAISESRTGVSTGELFF.

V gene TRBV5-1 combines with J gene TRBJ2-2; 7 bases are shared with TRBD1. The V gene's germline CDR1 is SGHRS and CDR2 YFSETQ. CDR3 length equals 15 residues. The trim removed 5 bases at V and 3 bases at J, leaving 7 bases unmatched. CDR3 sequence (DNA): TGCGCCAGCAGTATCCAAACAGGGGACACCGGGGAGCTGTTTTTT. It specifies CASSIQTGDTGELFF.

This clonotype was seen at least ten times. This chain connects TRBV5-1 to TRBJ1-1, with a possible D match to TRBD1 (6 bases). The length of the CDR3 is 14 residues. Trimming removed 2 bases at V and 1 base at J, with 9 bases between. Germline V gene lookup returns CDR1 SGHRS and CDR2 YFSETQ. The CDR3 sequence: CASSFDRTNTEAFF. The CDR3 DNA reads TGCGCCAGCAGCTTTGACAGGACGAACACTGAAGCTTTCTTT.

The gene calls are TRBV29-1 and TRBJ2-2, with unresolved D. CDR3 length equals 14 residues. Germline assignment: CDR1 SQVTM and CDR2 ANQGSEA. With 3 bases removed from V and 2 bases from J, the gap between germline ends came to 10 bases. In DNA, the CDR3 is TGCAGCGTTGAGCCCGGGTACAACACCGGGGAGCTGTTTTTT. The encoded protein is CSVEPGYNTGELFF.

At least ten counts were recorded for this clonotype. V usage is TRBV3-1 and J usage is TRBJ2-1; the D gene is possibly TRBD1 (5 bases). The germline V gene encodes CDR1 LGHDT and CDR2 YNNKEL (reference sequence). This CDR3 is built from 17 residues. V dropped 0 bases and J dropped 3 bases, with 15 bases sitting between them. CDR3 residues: CASSQEVRVTRYNEQFF. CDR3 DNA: TGTGCCAGCAGCCAAGAAGTCAGGGTAACGCGCTACAATGAGCAGTTCTTC.

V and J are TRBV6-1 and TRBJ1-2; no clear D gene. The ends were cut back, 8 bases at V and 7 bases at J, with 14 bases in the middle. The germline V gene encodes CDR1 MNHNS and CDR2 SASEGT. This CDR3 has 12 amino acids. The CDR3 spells CASWVLLSGYTF. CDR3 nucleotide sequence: TGTGCCAGCTGGGTCCTCCTCAGTGGCTACACCTTC.

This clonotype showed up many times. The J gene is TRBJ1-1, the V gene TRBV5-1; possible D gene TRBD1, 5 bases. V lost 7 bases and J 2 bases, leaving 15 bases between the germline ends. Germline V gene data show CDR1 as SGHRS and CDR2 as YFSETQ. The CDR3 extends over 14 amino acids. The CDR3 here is CASREDIQNTEAFF. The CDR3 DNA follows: TGCGCCAGCCGCGAGGACATTCAAAACACTGAAGCTTTCTTT.

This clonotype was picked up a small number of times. CDR3 nucleotides: TGTGCCAGCAGCCAAGTGGGGGGCCCACGCCCCGGGGAGCTGTTTTTT. It encodes CASSQVGGPRPGELFF. The rearrangement joins TRBV3-1 to TRBJ2-2; D could derive from TRBD1 or TRBD2 (6 bases each). This CDR3 is 16 amino acids long. V was shortened by 1 base and J by 6 bases, with 15 bases between the two germline ends. The V gene's germline CDR1 is LGHDT and CDR2 YNNKEL (reference sequence). Together with reference TRBV3-1 and TRBJ2-2, the CDR3 gives the full variable domain: DTAVSQTPKYLVTQMGNDKSIKCEQNLGHDTMYWYKQDSKKFLKIMFSYNNKELIINETVPNRFSPKSPDKAHLNLHINSLELGDSAVYFCASSQVGGPRPGELFFGEGSRLTVL.

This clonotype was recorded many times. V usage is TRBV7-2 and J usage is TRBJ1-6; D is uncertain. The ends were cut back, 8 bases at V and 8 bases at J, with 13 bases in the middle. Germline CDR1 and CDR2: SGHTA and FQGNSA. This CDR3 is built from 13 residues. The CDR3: CASSGLGDSPLHF. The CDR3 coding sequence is TGTGCCAGCTCAGGCCTCGGGGATTCACCCCTCCACTTT.

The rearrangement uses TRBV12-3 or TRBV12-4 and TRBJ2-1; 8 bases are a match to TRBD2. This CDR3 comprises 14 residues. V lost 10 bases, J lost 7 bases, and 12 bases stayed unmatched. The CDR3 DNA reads TGTGCCACCCAGGTCCCGGGGGGGGGAAATGAGCAGTTCTTC. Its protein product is CATQVPGGGNEQFF.

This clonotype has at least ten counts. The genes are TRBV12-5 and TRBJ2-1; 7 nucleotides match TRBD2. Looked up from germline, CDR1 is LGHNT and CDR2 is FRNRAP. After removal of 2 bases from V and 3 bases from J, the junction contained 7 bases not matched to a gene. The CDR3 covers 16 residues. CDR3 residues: CASGLWRERIYNEQFF. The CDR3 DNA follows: TGTGCTAGTGGTTTGTGGCGGGAGAGAATCTACAATGAGCAGTTCTTC.

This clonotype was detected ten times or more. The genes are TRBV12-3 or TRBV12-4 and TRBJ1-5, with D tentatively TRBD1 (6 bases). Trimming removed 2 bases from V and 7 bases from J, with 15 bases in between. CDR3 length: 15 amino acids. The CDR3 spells CASSLIAGADQPQHF. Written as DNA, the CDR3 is TGTGCCAGCAGTTTAATCGCAGGGGCTGACCAGCCCCAGCATTTT.

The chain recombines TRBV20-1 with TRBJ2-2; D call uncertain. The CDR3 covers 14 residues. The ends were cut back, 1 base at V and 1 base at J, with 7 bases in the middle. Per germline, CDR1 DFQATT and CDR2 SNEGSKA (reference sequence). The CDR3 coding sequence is TGCAGTGCTAGAGCGCAGCTGAACACCGGGGAGCTGTTTTTT. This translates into CSARAQLNTGELFF.

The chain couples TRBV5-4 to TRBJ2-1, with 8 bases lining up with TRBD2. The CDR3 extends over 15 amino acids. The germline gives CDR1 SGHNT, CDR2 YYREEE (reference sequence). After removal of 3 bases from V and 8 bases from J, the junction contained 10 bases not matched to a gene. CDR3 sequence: CASSWRTSLLDEQFF. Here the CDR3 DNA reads TGTGCCAGCAGCTGGAGGACTAGCCTACTGGATGAGCAGTTCTTC.